These T cell receptor beta chains were read from a single sample in a study of blood T cell repertoires in COVID-19. Clones were sequenced by immunoSEQ multiplex PCR, and TCRdb holds only the in-frame ones, with some missing. The sample includes about 160,000 clones, less than 90% of them seen just once. Sample: peripheral blood. The receptor source for this set is a woman in her seventies with acute or convalescent COVID-19. The CDR3 runs from the conserved cysteine through the conserved F or W. The order of the fields is CDR3 protein, CDR3 DNA, clone size, J gene, D gene, V gene. A D gene is named only where the DNA matches it firmly. Clone size is given for some rows only: seen once, a few or many times, or a class if the clone is expanded.

CDR3aa: CASNLDRAYNEKLFF
CDR3nt: TGTGCCAGCAACTTAGACAGGGCGTATAATGAAAAACTGTTTTTT
abundance: NA
j_gene: TRBJ1-4
d_gene: TRBD1
v_gene: TRBV2

CDR3aa: CASREGAIYEQYF
CDR3nt: TGCGCCAGCAGAGAGGGGGCCATCTACGAGCAGTACTTC
abundance: NA
j_gene: TRBJ2-7
d_gene: TRBD1
v_gene: TRBV5-1

CDR3aa: CASSRDSQEKLFF
CDR3nt: TGTGCCAGCAGTCGGGACAGCCAGGAAAAACTGTTTTTT
abundance: NA
j_gene: TRBJ1-4
d_gene: TRBD1
v_gene: TRBV6-5

CDR3aa: CASSVASGNEQFF
CDR3nt: TGTGCCAGCAGCGTAGCGAGTGGCAATGAGCAGTTCTTC
abundance: NA
j_gene: TRBJ2-1
d_gene: NA
v_gene: TRBV9

CDR3aa: CATSRKRVTLSSYNEQFF
CDR3nt: TGTGCCACCAGCAGAAAGAGGGTTACTCTCAGCTCCTACAATGAGCAGTTCTTC
abundance: NA
j_gene: TRBJ2-1
d_gene: NA
v_gene: TRBV15

CDR3aa: CASSSIRGPGQPQHF
CDR3nt: TGTGCCAGCAGCTCCATAAGGGGGCCCGGTCAGCCCCAGCATTTT
abundance: once
j_gene: TRBJ1-5
d_gene: TRBD1
v_gene: TRBV7-2

CDR3aa: CATSREGVGGYTF
CDR3nt: TGTGCCACCAGCAGAGAGGGAGTGGGGGGCTACACCTTC
abundance: NA
j_gene: TRBJ1-2
d_gene: NA
v_gene: TRBV15

CDR3aa: CASRGGYNSPLHF
CDR3nt: TGTGCCAGCAGGGGGGGTTATAATTCACCCCTCCACTTT
abundance: few
j_gene: TRBJ1-6
d_gene: NA
v_gene: TRBV7-2

CDR3aa: CASSLWTSGGARETQYF
CDR3nt: TGTGCCAGCAGCCTTTGGACTAGCGGGGGGGCCCGTGAGACCCAGTACTTC
abundance: NA
j_gene: TRBJ2-5
d_gene: TRBD2
v_gene: TRBV3-1/TRBV3-2

CDR3aa: CASSSQDSAGEKLFF
CDR3nt: TGTGCCAGCAGCTCGCAGGACAGTGCAGGGGAAAAACTGTTTTTT
abundance: NA
j_gene: TRBJ1-4
d_gene: NA
v_gene: TRBV7-9

CDR3aa: CAWGGQNNEKLFF
CDR3nt: TGTGCCTGGGGAGGGCAGAATAATGAAAAACTGTTTTTT
abundance: few
j_gene: TRBJ1-4
d_gene: NA
v_gene: TRBV30

CDR3aa: CASSPHSPSEAFF
CDR3nt: TGTGCCAGCAGCCCACACAGCCCAAGTGAAGCTTTCTTT
abundance: few
j_gene: TRBJ1-1
d_gene: NA
v_gene: TRBV3-1/TRBV3-2

CDR3aa: CASSREPGLAGADTQYF
CDR3nt: TGTGCCAGCAGCCGTGAACCGGGACTAGCGGGAGCAGATACGCAGTATTTT
abundance: once
j_gene: TRBJ2-3
d_gene: TRBD2
v_gene: TRBV7-6

CDR3aa: CASSLPQGNEKLFF
CDR3nt: TGTGCCAGCAGCTTACCGCAGGGTAATGAAAAACTGTTTTTT
abundance: once
j_gene: TRBJ1-4
d_gene: NA
v_gene: TRBV7-9

CDR3aa: CASSPRTGSPYEQYF
CDR3nt: TGTGCCAGCAGCCCGCGGACAGGGTCCCCCTACGAGCAGTACTTC
abundance: NA
j_gene: TRBJ2-7
d_gene: TRBD1
v_gene: TRBV9

CDR3aa: CASSLASRVQNIQYF
CDR3nt: TGTGCCAGCAGCTTAGCGAGCAGGGTCCAAAACATTCAGTACTTC
abundance: NA
j_gene: TRBJ2-4
d_gene: NA
v_gene: TRBV7-4

CDR3aa: CASSAGTGVSGELFF
CDR3nt: TGTGCCAGCAGCGCCGGGACAGGGGTGTCCGGGGAGCTGTTTTTT
abundance: NA
j_gene: TRBJ2-2
d_gene: TRBD1
v_gene: TRBV7-9

CDR3aa: CASSRKTAGAFLDEQFF
CDR3nt: TGTGCCAGCAGCCGAAAGACAGCGGGAGCCTTTTTGGATGAGCAGTTCTTC
abundance: NA
j_gene: TRBJ2-1
d_gene: TRBD2
v_gene: TRBV14

CDR3aa: CASSLATGMNTEAFF
CDR3nt: TGTGCCAGCAGCTTAGCGACAGGGATGAACACTGAAGCTTTCTTT
abundance: NA
j_gene: TRBJ1-1
d_gene: TRBD1
v_gene: TRBV7-8

CDR3aa: CASSPHSGNTIYF
CDR3nt: TGCGCCAGCAGCCCCCACTCTGGAAACACCATATATTTT
abundance: NA
j_gene: TRBJ1-3
d_gene: NA
v_gene: TRBV5-1

CDR3aa: CASSIGTSGGETQYF
CDR3nt: TGCGCCAGCAGCATAGGGACTAGCGGCGGAGAGACCCAGTACTTC
abundance: NA
j_gene: TRBJ2-5
d_gene: TRBD2
v_gene: TRBV5-1

CDR3aa: CASALSSGTGGREQYF
CDR3nt: TGTGCCAGCGCGCTATCGTCCGGGACAGGGGGCCGCGAGCAGTACTTC
abundance: few
j_gene: TRBJ2-7
d_gene: TRBD1
v_gene: TRBV28

CDR3aa: CASQGLWTDTQYF
CDR3nt: TGTGCCAGCCAGGGTTTGTGGACAGATACGCAGTATTTT
abundance: NA
j_gene: TRBJ2-3
d_gene: NA
v_gene: TRBV28

CDR3aa: CAWSNGGFSYEQYF
CDR3nt: TGTGCCTGGTCCAACGGAGGGTTCTCCTACGAGCAGTACTTC
abundance: NA
j_gene: TRBJ2-7
d_gene: NA
v_gene: TRBV30

CDR3aa: CASTPGLAGEENTGELFF
CDR3nt: TGTGCCAGCACCCCGGGACTAGCGGGAGAAGAGAACACCGGGGAGCTGTTTTTT
abundance: NA
j_gene: TRBJ2-2
d_gene: TRBD2
v_gene: TRBV9

CDR3aa: CASRLLDNEQFF
CDR3nt: TGTGCCAGCAGACTACTAGACAATGAGCAGTTCTTC
abundance: NA
j_gene: TRBJ2-1
d_gene: NA
v_gene: TRBV3-1/TRBV3-2

CDR3aa: CASSQEDRSSYEQYF
CDR3nt: TGTGCCAGCAGCCAAGAAGACAGGAGCTCCTACGAGCAGTACTTC
abundance: NA
j_gene: TRBJ2-7
d_gene: NA
v_gene: TRBV4-2

CDR3aa: CASSPPTGGMNTGELFF
CDR3nt: TGTGCCAGCTCACCACCAACGGGGGGCATGAACACCGGGGAGCTGTTTTTT
abundance: NA
j_gene: TRBJ2-2
d_gene: NA
v_gene: TRBV18

CDR3aa: CASSPAQGGAGTGELFF
CDR3nt: TGTGCCAGCAGCCCCGCCCAAGGGGGGGCAGGCACCGGGGAGCTGTTTTTT
abundance: once
j_gene: TRBJ2-2
d_gene: NA
v_gene: TRBV7-2

CDR3aa: CAISESILAGADEQFF
CDR3nt: TGTGCCATCAGTGAGTCGATTCTAGCGGGAGCGGATGAGCAGTTCTTC
abundance: NA
j_gene: TRBJ2-1
d_gene: TRBD2
v_gene: TRBV10-3

CDR3aa: CASSLVVAFIDEQFF
CDR3nt: TGTGCCAGCAGCTTAGTGGTAGCTTTTATCGATGAGCAGTTCTTC
abundance: NA
j_gene: TRBJ2-1
d_gene: NA
v_gene: TRBV7-6

CDR3aa: CASSLGEGWGAFF
CDR3nt: TGTGCCAGCAGCTTAGGTGAGGGCTGGGGAGCTTTCTTT
abundance: NA
j_gene: TRBJ1-1
d_gene: NA
v_gene: TRBV7-9

CDR3aa: CASSVGSGRAGGYTF
CDR3nt: TGTGCCAGCAGCGTAGGATCTGGGAGGGCGGGAGGCTACACCTTC
abundance: NA
j_gene: TRBJ1-2
d_gene: NA
v_gene: TRBV9

CDR3aa: CASSHFQGGTEAFF
CDR3nt: TGCGCCAGCAGCCATTTCCAGGGAGGGACTGAAGCTTTCTTT
abundance: NA
j_gene: TRBJ1-1
d_gene: NA
v_gene: TRBV4-3

CDR3aa: CASSVGGRASHYGYTF
CDR3nt: TGTGCCAGCAGCGTAGGCGGCAGAGCCTCTCACTATGGCTACACCTTC
abundance: NA
j_gene: TRBJ1-2
d_gene: NA
v_gene: TRBV9

CDR3aa: CASSPGGLAERMGEQFF
CDR3nt: TGTGCCAGCTCACCCGGCGGGCTAGCGGAGAGGATGGGTGAGCAGTTCTTC
abundance: NA
j_gene: TRBJ2-1
d_gene: TRBD2
v_gene: TRBV18

CDR3aa: CASSQDWGDGYTF
CDR3nt: TGCGCCAGCAGCCAAGATTGGGGAGATGGCTACACCTTC
abundance: NA
j_gene: TRBJ1-2
d_gene: NA
v_gene: TRBV4-3

CDR3aa: CAIRGQGGQPQHF
CDR3nt: TGTGCCATCAGAGGACAGGGGGGTCAGCCCCAGCATTTT
abundance: few
j_gene: TRBJ1-5
d_gene: TRBD1
v_gene: TRBV10-3

CDR3aa: CASSLQGGVWEKLFF
CDR3nt: TGTGCCAGCAGTCTACAGGGGGGGGTTTGGGAAAAACTGTTTTTT
abundance: NA
j_gene: TRBJ1-4
d_gene: TRBD1
v_gene: TRBV27

CDR3aa: CASTSGGAVPNTEAFF
CDR3nt: TGTGCCAGCACCTCCGGGGGGGCCGTTCCGAACACTGAAGCTTTCTTT
abundance: NA
j_gene: TRBJ1-1
d_gene: NA
v_gene: TRBV28

CDR3aa: CASIRGGGTEAFF
CDR3nt: TGTGCCAGCATAAGGGGTGGCGGCACTGAAGCTTTCTTT
abundance: once
j_gene: TRBJ1-1
d_gene: NA
v_gene: TRBV6-5

CDR3aa: CASSYTQHTEAFF
CDR3nt: TGTGCCAGCAGTTACACACAGCACACTGAAGCTTTCTTT
abundance: NA
j_gene: TRBJ1-1
d_gene: NA
v_gene: TRBV6-2/TRBV6-3

CDR3aa: CASSSRTGNTGELFF
CDR3nt: TGTGCCAGCAGCTCCAGGACAGGGAACACCGGGGAGCTGTTTTTT
abundance: NA
j_gene: TRBJ2-2
d_gene: TRBD1
v_gene: TRBV7-9

CDR3aa: CASSPHRGSGTTNEKLFF
CDR3nt: TGCGCCAGCAGCCCTCACAGGGGTTCGGGGACAACTAATGAAAAACTGTTTTTT
abundance: NA
j_gene: TRBJ1-4
d_gene: TRBD1
v_gene: TRBV5-1

CDR3aa: CASSLALVGGLNNEQFF
CDR3nt: TGTGCCAGCAGCTTAGCGTTGGTGGGAGGGCTGAACAATGAGCAGTTCTTC
abundance: NA
j_gene: TRBJ2-1
d_gene: TRBD2
v_gene: TRBV7-2

CDR3aa: CASGFLVVEAFF
CDR3nt: TGTGCTAGTGGTTTCCTCGTAGTTGAAGCTTTCTTT
abundance: NA
j_gene: TRBJ1-1
d_gene: NA
v_gene: TRBV12-5

CDR3aa: CATSVPGREEQFF
CDR3nt: TGTGCCACCAGTGTTCCGGGCCGGGAGGAGCAGTTCTTC
abundance: NA
j_gene: TRBJ2-1
d_gene: NA
v_gene: TRBV24-1

CDR3aa: CASSGGQMNTGELFF
CDR3nt: TGTGCCAGCAGCGGGGGACAGATGAACACCGGGGAGCTGTTTTTT
abundance: NA
j_gene: TRBJ2-2
d_gene: TRBD1
v_gene: TRBV5-5

CDR3aa: CASSLEATRDTGELFF
CDR3nt: TGTGCCAGCAGCTTGGAGGCCACTAGAGACACCGGGGAGCTGTTTTTT
abundance: NA
j_gene: TRBJ2-2
d_gene: NA
v_gene: TRBV5-4

CDR3aa: CASSPVARNTEAFF
CDR3nt: TGCGCCAGCAGCCCCGTGGCCCGAAACACTGAAGCTTTCTTT
abundance: NA
j_gene: TRBJ1-1
d_gene: NA
v_gene: TRBV5-1

CDR3aa: CASRDRANEQFF
CDR3nt: TGTGCCAGCAGGGACAGGGCAAATGAGCAGTTCTTC
abundance: NA
j_gene: TRBJ2-1
d_gene: TRBD1
v_gene: TRBV7-8

CDR3aa: CASSPSPRTDKETQYF
CDR3nt: TGTGCCAGCAGCCCCTCCCCCCGGACAGATAAAGAGACCCAGTACTTC
abundance: NA
j_gene: TRBJ2-5
d_gene: NA
v_gene: TRBV5-6

CDR3aa: CASSHGYRQETQYF
CDR3nt: TGTGCCAGCAGCCACGGTTACCGCCAAGAGACCCAGTACTTC
abundance: NA
j_gene: TRBJ2-5
d_gene: NA
v_gene: TRBV5-6

CDR3aa: CASSIQGRPGELFF
CDR3nt: TGTGCCAGTAGTATACAGGGGCGTCCCGGGGAGCTGTTTTTT
abundance: NA
j_gene: TRBJ2-2
d_gene: NA
v_gene: TRBV19

CDR3aa: CASSFWVAGTYEQYF
CDR3nt: TGTGCCAGCAGCTTTTGGGTAGCAGGGACCTACGAGCAGTACTTC
abundance: NA
j_gene: TRBJ2-7
d_gene: NA
v_gene: TRBV5-5

CDR3aa: CASSPIPLTASSYEQYF
CDR3nt: TGTGCCAGCAGTCCGATACCCCTGACAGCGAGCTCCTACGAGCAGTACTTC
abundance: NA
j_gene: TRBJ2-7
d_gene: NA
v_gene: TRBV6-6

CDR3aa: CASSLWGGGHIYGYTF
CDR3nt: TGTGCCAGCAGCTTGTGGGGCGGGGGTCACATCTATGGCTACACCTTC
abundance: NA
j_gene: TRBJ1-2
d_gene: NA
v_gene: TRBV5-6